The sequence of this TCR beta chain was determined in a study of blood T cell repertoires in COVID-19. The CDR3 has 15 amino acids. Germline V gives CDR1 LGHDT, CDR2 YNNKEL (reference sequence). The V end lost 0 bases, the J end lost 2 bases, and 10 bases lay between the germline ends. Clones were read by immunoSEQ multiplex PCR, and TCRdb kept only the in-frame ones, dropping some. The sample has about 330,000 clones, 80% to 95% seen once; the top ten hold less than 20%. This sequence was found in a woman aged 25 to 39 who had recovered from COVID-19. The V gene is TRBV3-1 (or the pseudogene TRBV3-2), the J gene TRBJ1-2, with D tentatively TRBD1 (5 bases). Sequencing input: PBMCs or T cells enriched from blood (not recorded which). Here the CDR3 DNA reads TGTGCCAGCAGCCAAGATAGCCAGGGAAACTATGGCTACACCTTC. As protein: CASSQDSQGNYGYTF.